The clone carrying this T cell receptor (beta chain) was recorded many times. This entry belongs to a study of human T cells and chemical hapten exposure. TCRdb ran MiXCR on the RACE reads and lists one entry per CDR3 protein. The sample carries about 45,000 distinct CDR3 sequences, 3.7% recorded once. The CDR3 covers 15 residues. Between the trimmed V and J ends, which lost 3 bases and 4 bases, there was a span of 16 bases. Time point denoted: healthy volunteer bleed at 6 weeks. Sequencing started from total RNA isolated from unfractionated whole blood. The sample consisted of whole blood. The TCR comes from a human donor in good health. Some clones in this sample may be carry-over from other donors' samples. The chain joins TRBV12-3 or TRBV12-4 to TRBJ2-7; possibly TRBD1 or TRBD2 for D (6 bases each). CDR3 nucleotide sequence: TGTGCCAGCAGTTTTGGTCGGGGGCCTAGTTACGAGCAGTACTTC. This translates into CASSFGRGPSYEQYF.